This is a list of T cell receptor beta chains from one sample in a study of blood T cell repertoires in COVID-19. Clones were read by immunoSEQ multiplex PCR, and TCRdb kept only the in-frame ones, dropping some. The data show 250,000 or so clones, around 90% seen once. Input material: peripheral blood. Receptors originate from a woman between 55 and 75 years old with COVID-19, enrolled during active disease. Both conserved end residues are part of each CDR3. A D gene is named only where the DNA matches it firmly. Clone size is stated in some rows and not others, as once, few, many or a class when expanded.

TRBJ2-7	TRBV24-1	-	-	TGTGCCACCAGTGATCCCCAGCGGGCGGACTACGAGCAGTACTTC	CATSDPQRADYEQYF
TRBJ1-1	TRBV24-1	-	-	TGTGCCACCAGTGAGCCAGGACAAAATGAAGCTTTCTTT	CATSEPGQNEAFF
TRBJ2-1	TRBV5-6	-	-	TGTGCCAGCAGCCCCGCCCGCGTCCCCTACAATGAGCAGTTCTTC	CASSPARVPYNEQFF
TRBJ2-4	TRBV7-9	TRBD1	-	TGTGCCAGCAGCGCGGACAGGGAAGGAAGAAACATTCAGTACTTC	CASSADREGRNIQYF
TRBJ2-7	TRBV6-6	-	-	TGTGCCAGCACCAGATCCCCAGGGCAGCAGTACTTC	CASTRSPGQQYF
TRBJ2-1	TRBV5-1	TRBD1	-	TGCGCCAGCAGCCAAGGGACAGGGGGGATGACGGTAGATGAGCAGTTCTTC	CASSQGTGGMTVDEQFF
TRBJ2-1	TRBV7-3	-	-	TGTGCCAGCAGCTTAAGCACCTCGGACTGGAGCTCCTACAATGAGCAGTTCTTC	CASSLSTSDWSSYNEQFF
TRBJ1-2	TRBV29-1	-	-	TGCACCGCCGCTGAGGGTAGCCATCATCCGACCTTC	CTAAEGSHHPTF
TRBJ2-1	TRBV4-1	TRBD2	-	TGCGCCAGCAGCCGTTCTTCTAGCGGCGACTACAATGAGCAGTTCTTC	CASSRSSSGDYNEQFF
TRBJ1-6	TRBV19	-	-	TGTGCCAGTAGTGCCTCTGGGACAACCAATAATTCACCCCTCCACTTT	CASSASGTTNNSPLHF
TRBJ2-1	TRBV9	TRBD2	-	TGTGCCAGCAGCGTTGGGACTAGCAGCTACAATGAGCAGTTCTTC	CASSVGTSSYNEQFF
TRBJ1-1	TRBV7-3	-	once	TGTGCCAGCAGCTCTTCTATGAACACTGAAGCTTTCTTT	CASSSSMNTEAFF
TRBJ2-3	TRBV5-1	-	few	TGCGCCAGCAGCTCACAGGGTGTAGGCACAGATACGCAGTATTTT	CASSSQGVGTDTQYF
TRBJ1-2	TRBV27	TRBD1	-	TGTGCCAGCAGTCTATACGGGACAGGGCGGCTTGGCTACACCTTC	CASSLYGTGRLGYTF
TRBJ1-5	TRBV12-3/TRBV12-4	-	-	TGTGCCAGCAGTTCGGGGTTGGCCCCGCATTTT	CASSSGLAPHF
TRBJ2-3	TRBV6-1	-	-	TGTGCCAGCAGTGCTCATGCGGGGTCAGTTCTGGGAGATACGCAGTATTTT	CASSAHAGSVLGDTQYF
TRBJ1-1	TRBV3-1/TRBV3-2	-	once	TGTGCCAGCACCACCGGAGGGATCAACACTGAAGCTTTCTTT	CASTTGGINTEAFF
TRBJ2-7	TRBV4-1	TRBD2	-	TGCGCCAGCAGCCAGCGAGCCCTCCCTAGCGGGAGTGCACACGAGCAGTACTTC	CASSQRALPSGSAHEQYF
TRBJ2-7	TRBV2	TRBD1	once	TGTGCCAGCAGTGCCAGACAGGGCTCCTACGAGCAGTACTTC	CASSARQGSYEQYF
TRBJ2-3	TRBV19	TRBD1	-	TGTGCCAGTAGTATAGCGACCCCGGGACAGGGGGGGTCCAAGCAGTATTTT	CASSIATPGQGGSKQYF
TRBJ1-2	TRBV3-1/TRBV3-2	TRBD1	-	TGTGCCAGCAGCACGCGACCCACAGGGGGCGGCTACACCTTC	CASSTRPTGGGYTF
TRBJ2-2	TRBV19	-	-	TGTGCCAGTAGCCCTCAGGGGTCTGGGGAGCTGTTTTTT	CASSPQGSGELFF